The present T cell receptor (beta chain) was sequenced within a study of post-analysis software for immune sequencing data. Germline lookup yields CDR1 SGHDT and CDR2 YYEEEE. The CDR3 length is 14 residues. Trimming took off 4 bases at V and 0 bases at J, with 8 bases between the two ends. This clonotype was found many times. The target antigen is unknown. cDNA libraries of TCR beta carried unique molecular identifiers. The T cell input of roughly 1 to 11 million gave 400,000 to 500,000 cDNA molecules. TCRdb called the PCR reads again in MiXCR, with one record for every CDR3 protein. The sample has around 200,000 distinct CDR3 sequences; over 25% are singletons. Study-level results: Among 5 or 6 TRBV segments more frequent in patients than controls were TRBV5-6, TRBV5-1 and TRBV20-1. Diversity measured as normalized Chao1 was significantly lower in multiple sclerosis patients than in controls.

The source material was blood. The chain has TRBV5-6 and TRBJ2-4; TRBD2 is a possible D gene (6 bases). This sequence originates from a girl aged 2-17 years with multiple sclerosis. The CDR3 DNA reads TGTGCCAGCAGCCTCGGGGGAGCCAAAAACATTCAGTACTTC. It specifies CASSLGGAKNIQYF.